Following are 3 T cell receptor beta chains from one sample sequenced in a study of blood T cell repertoires in COVID-19. Generated by immunoSEQ multiplex PCR, the TCRdb table keeps only in-frame clones and is missing some. The data hold approximately 290,000 clones, with almost 90% observed a single time. The specimen sequenced was PBMCs or T cells enriched from blood (not recorded which). These receptors were taken from a woman between 18 and 30 years old with acute COVID-19.

The gene calls are TRBV28 and TRBJ1-6, with 7 bases matching TRBD1. V trimming: 1 base; J trimming: 6 bases; junction bases outside the gene matches: 21. The V gene's germline CDR1 is MDHEN and CDR2 SYDVKM. The CDR3 length is 21 residues. The DNA of the CDR3 is TGTGCCAGCAGTTTATTAAGTGAGAGGACAGGAAGATCCCTACTTAATTCACCCCTCCACTTT. Amino acid sequence: CASSLLSERTGRSLLNSPLHF.

This chain uses TRBV27 with TRBJ1-1; D unclear. Germline CDR1 MNHEY, CDR2 SMNVEV (reference sequence). V lost 4 bases to trimming and J lost 10 bases, with 13 bases between them. The CDR3 extends over 12 amino acids. The CDR3 nucleotides read TGTGCCAGCAGTTCCAACGGGTTTCGAGCTTTCTTT. As protein: CASSSNGFRAFF.

The chain carries TRBV19 and TRBJ2-7; a possible D gene is TRBD2 (6 bases). Trimming took off 3 bases at V and 3 bases at J, with 9 bases between the two ends. CDR1 and CDR2 (germline): LNHDA, SQIVND (reference sequence). The CDR3 loop spans 13 amino acids. CDR3: CASSMAGNYEQYF. DNA for the CDR3: TGTGCCAGTAGTATGGCGGGAAACTACGAGCAGTACTTC.